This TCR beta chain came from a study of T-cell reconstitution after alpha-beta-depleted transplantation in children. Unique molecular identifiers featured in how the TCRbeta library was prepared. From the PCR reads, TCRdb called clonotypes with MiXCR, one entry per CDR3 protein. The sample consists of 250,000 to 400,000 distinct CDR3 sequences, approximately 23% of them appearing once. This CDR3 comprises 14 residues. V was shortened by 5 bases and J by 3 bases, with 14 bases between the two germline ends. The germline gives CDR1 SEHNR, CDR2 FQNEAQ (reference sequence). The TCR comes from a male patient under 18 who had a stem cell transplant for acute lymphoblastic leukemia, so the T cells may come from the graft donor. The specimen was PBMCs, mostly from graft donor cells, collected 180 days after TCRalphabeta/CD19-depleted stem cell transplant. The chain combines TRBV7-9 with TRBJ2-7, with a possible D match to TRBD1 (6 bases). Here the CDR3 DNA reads TGTGCCAGCAGCCACGGGACAACTCACTACGAGCAGTACTTC. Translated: CASSHGTTHYEQYF.